This T cell receptor beta chain was identified during a study of T cell repertoires in cytomegalovirus infection. General study findings and limits: What dominated the ex vivo response were HLA-C-restricted CMV-specific TCR beta clonotypes.

Ten or more counts support this clonotype. Its antigen is as yet unknown. TCRdb reprocessed the reads via MiXCR and lists one record per CDR3 protein. This sample carries under 250,000 distinct CDR3 sequences, 9% to 15% of them seen once, and the ten largest clones take 1.5% to 2%. The CDR3 consists of 11 residues. Trimming removed 3 bases at V and 1 base at J, with 3 bases between. From germline, CDR1 is DFQATT and CDR2 SNEGSKA (reference sequence). The receptor comes from a human donor in good health (CMV status not recorded). Some clones in this sample may be carry-over from other donors' samples. The sequencing input was PBMCs. J is TRBJ1-1 and V is TRBV20-1; D not resolved. CDR3 in DNA: TGCAGTGCTAGTCGGAACACTGAAGCTTTCTTT. Protein: CSASRNTEAFF.